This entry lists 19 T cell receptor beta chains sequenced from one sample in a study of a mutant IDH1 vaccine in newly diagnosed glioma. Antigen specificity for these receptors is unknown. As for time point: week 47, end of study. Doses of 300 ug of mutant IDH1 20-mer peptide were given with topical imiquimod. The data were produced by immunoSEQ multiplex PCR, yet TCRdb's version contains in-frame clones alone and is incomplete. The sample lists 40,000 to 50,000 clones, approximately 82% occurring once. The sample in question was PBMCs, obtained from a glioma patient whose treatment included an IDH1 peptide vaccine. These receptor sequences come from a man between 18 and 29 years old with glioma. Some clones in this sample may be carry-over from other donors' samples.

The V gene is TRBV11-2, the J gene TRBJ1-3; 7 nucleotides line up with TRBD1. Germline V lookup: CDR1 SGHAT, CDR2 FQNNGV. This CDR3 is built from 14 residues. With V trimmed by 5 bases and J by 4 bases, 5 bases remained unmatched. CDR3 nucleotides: TGTGCCAGCAGCATCTCGACAGGGGGAAACACCATATATTTT. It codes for CASSISTGGNTIYF.

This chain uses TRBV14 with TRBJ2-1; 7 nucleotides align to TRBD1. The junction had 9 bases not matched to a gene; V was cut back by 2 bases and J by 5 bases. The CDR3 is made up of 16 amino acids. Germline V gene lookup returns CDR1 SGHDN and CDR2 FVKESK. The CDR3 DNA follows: TGTGCCAGCAGCCAACCCCGGACAGGAGGCAACAATGAGCAGTTCTTC. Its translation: CASSQPRTGGNNEQFF.

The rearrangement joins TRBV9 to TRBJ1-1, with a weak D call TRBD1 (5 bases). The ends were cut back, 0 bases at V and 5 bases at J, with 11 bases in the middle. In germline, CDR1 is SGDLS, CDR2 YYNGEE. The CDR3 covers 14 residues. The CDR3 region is CASSVEARGTEAFF. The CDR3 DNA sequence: TGTGCCAGCAGCGTAGAAGCCCGGGGGACTGAAGCTTTCTTT.

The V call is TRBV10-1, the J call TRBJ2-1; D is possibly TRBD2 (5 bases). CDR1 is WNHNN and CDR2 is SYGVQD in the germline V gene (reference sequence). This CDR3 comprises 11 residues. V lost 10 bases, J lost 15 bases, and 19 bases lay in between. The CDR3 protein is CAIEPEGSLFF. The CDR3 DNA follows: TGCGCCATCGAACCCGAGGGCAGTTTGTTCTTC.

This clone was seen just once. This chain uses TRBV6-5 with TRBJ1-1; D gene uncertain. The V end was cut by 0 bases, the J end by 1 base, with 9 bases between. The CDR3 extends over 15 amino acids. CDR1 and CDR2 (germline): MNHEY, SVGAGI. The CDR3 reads CASSYSRAGNTEAFF. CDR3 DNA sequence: TGTGCCAGCAGTTACTCACGAGCCGGGAACACTGAAGCTTTCTTT.

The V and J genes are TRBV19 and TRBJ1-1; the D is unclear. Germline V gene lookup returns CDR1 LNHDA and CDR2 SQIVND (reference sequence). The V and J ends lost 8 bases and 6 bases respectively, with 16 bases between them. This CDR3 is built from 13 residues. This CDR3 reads CASALGRTPEAFF. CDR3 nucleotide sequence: TGTGCCAGTGCCCTCGGTAGGACTCCTGAAGCTTTCTTT.

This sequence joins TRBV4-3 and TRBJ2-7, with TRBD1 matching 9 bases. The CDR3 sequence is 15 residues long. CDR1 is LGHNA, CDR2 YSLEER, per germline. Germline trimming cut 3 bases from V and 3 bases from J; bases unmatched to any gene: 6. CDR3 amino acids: CASSHGTGPNYEQYF. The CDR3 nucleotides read TGCGCCAGCAGCCACGGGACAGGGCCCAACTACGAGCAGTACTTC.

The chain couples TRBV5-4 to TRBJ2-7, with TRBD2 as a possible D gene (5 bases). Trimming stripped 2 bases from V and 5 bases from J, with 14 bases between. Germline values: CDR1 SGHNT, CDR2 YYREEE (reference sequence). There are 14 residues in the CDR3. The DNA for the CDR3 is TGTGCCAGCAGCTTCGGAGGTTTGTTCAACGAGCAGTACTTC. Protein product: CASSFGGLFNEQYF.

The CDR3 spells CASSLMFQGAIYF. The CDR3, as DNA: TGTGCCAGCAGCTTAATGTTCCAGGGGGCCATATATTTT. The chain joins TRBV13 to TRBJ1-3, with 7 bases lining up with TRBD1. The V and J ends lost 2 bases and 11 bases, in that order; junction bases with no gene match: 6. Germline CDR1 is PRHDT and CDR2 is FYEKMQ (reference sequence). This CDR3 contains 13 residues.

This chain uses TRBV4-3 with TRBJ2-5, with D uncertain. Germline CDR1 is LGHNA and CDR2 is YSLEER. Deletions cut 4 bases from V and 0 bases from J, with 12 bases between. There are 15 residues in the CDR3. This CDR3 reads CASSPAGAYQETQYF. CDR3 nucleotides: TGCGCCAGCAGCCCAGCAGGAGCGTACCAAGAGACCCAGTACTTC.

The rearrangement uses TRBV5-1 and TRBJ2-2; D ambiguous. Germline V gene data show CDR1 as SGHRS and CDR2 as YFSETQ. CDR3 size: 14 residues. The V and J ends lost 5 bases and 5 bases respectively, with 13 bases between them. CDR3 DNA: TGCGCCAGCAGTTACGATCGCTCGACCGGGGAGCTGTTTTTT. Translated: CASSYDRSTGELFF.

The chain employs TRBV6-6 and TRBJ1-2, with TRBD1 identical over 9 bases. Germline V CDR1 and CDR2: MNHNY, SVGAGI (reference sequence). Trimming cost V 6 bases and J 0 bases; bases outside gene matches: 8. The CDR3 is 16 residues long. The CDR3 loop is CASRRTGGRSNYGYTF. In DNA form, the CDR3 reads TGTGCCAGCAGACGTACAGGGGGCAGATCTAACTATGGCTACACCTTC.

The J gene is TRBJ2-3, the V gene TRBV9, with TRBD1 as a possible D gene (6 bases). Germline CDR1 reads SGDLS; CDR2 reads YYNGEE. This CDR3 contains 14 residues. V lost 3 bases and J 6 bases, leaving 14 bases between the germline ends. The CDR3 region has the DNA TGTGCCAGCAGCGAGGATGGACAGTCTGATACGCAGTATTTT. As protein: CASSEDGQSDTQYF.

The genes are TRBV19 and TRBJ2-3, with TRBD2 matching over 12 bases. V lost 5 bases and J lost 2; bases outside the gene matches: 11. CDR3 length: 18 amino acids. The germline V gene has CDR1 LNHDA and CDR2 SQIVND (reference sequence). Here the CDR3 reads CASSYRLLAGGITDTQYF. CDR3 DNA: TGTGCCAGTAGTTATCGCCTACTAGCGGGAGGAATCACAGATACGCAGTATTTT.

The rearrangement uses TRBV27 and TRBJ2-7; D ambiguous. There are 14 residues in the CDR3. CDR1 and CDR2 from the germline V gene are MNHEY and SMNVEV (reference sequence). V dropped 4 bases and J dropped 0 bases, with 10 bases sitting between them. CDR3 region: CASSSIRLSYEQYF. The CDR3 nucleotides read TGTGCCAGCAGTTCAATACGCCTCTCCTACGAGCAGTACTTC.

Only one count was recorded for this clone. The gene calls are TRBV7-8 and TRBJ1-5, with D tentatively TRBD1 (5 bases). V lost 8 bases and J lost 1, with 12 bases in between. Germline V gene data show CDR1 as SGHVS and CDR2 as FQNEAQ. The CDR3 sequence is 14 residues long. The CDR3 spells CASRGTGSNQPQHF. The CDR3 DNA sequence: TGTGCCAGCCGAGGGACGGGGAGCAATCAGCCCCAGCATTTT. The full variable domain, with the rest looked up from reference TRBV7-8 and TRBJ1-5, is GAGVSQSPRYKVAKRGQDVALRCDPISGHVSLFWYQQALGQGPEFLTYFQNEAQLDKSGLPSDRFFAERPEGSVSTLKIQRTQQEDSAVYLCASRGTGSNQPQHFGDGTRLSIL.

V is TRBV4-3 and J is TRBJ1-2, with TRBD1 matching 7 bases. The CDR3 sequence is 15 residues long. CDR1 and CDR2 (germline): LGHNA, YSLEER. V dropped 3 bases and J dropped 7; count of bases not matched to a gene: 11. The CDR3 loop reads CASSHPDREVGGYTF. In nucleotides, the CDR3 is TGCGCCAGCAGCCACCCCGACAGGGAGGTCGGTGGCTACACCTTC.

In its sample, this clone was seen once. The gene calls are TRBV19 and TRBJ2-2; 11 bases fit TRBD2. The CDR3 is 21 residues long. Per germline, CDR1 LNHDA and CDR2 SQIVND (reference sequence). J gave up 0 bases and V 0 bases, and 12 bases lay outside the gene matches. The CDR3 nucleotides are TGTGCCAGTAGTATAGATCCCAGGGCTAGCGGGAGGTACGCGAACACCGGGGAGCTGTTTTTT. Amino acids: CASSIDPRASGRYANTGELFF.

The CDR3 here is CASSYRTTSRQPQHF. CDR3 in DNA: TGTGCCAGCAGCTATAGGACAACCTCGAGGCAGCCCCAGCATTTT. The gene calls are TRBV6-6 and TRBJ1-5; maybe TRBD1 (5 bases). V lost 6 bases, J lost 7 bases, and 19 bases lay in between. This CDR3 is 15 amino acids long. Germline assignment: CDR1 MNHNY and CDR2 SVGAGI (reference sequence).